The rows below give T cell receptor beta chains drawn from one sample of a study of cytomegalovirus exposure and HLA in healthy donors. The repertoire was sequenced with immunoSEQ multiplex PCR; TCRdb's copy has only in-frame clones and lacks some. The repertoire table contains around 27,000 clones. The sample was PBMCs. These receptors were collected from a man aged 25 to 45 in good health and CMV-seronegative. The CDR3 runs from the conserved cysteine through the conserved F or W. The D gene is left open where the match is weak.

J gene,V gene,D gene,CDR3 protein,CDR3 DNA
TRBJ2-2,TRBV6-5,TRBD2,CASSYSPSGSTGELFF,TGTGCCAGCAGTTACTCACCTAGCGGGAGTACCGGGGAGCTGTTTTTT
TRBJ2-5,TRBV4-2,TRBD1,CASSQWTGGVKTQYF,TGTGCCAGCAGCCAATGGACAGGGGGCGTGAAGACCCAGTACTTC
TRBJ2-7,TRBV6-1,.,CATQENSEQYF,TGTGCCACTCAAGAGAACAGCGAGCAGTACTTC
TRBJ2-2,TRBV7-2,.,CASSRNRAGAGGELFF,TGTGCCAGCAGCCGAAATCGGGCAGGGGCGGGCGGGGAGCTGTTTTTT
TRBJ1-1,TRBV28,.,CASRGQMNTEAFF,TGTGCCAGCAGAGGACAGATGAACACTGAAGCTTTCTTT
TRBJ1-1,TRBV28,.,CASSLGQLNTEAFF,TGTGCCAGCAGTTTAGGACAACTGAACACTGAAGCTTTCTTT
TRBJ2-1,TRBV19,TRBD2,CASRLGGLAASGGEQFF,TGTGCCAGTAGGCTGGGGGGACTAGCGGCCTCAGGGGGTGAGCAGTTCTTC
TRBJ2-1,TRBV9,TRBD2,CASSVAGGNNEQFF,TGTGCCAGCAGCGTAGCGGGGGGAAACAATGAGCAGTTCTTC
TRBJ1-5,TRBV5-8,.,CASSVTGTLFGEPQHF,TGTGCCAGCAGCGTCACCGGGACACTGTTTGGGGAACCCCAGCATTTT
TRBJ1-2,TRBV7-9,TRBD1,CASSTGTEDWYGYTF,TGTGCCAGCAGTACCGGGACAGAGGATTGGTATGGCTACACCTTC
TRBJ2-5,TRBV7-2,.,CASSFGSGLGETQYF,TGTGCCAGCAGCTTTGGTAGCGGCCTTGGGGAGACCCAGTACTTC
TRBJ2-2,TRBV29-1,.,CSARGYPGELFF,TGCAGCGCACGGGGGTATCCCGGGGAGCTGTTTTTT
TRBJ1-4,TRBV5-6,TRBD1,CASSFGQGDEKLFF,TGTGCCAGCAGCTTTGGACAGGGAGATGAAAAACTGTTTTTT
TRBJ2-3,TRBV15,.,CATSGGRGQADTQYF,TGTGCCACCAGCGGAGGGCGGGGGCAGGCAGATACGCAGTATTTT
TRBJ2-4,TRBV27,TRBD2,CASSPSAGEVQNIQYF,TGTGCCAGCAGTCCCTCGGCGGGGGAGGTACAAAACATTCAGTACTTC
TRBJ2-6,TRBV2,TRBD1,CASSETGGAGANVLTF,TGTGCCAGCAGCGAGACAGGGGGCGCTGGGGCCAACGTCCTGACTTTC
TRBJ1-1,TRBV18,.,CASSPTWASDTEAFF,TGTGCCAGCTCACCAACCTGGGCCTCGGACACTGAAGCTTTCTTT
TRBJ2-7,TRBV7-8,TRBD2,CASSLEGGGLSYEQYF,TGTGCCAGCAGCTTAGAAGGCGGGGGTCTCTCCTACGAGCAGTACTTC
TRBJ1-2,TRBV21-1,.,CASSKALGYTF,TGTGCCAGCAGCAAAGCCTTAGGCTACACCTTC
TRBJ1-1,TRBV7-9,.,CASSSPPGMNTEAFF,TGTGCCAGCAGCTCACCCCCAGGAATGAACACTGAAGCTTTCTTT
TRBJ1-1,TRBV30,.,CAWSALTTNTEAFF,TGTGCCTGGAGTGCCTTAACTACGAACACTGAAGCTTTCTTT
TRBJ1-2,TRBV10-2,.,CASNGGYGYTF,TGCGCCAGCAACGGGGGGTATGGCTACACCTTC
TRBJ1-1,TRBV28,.,CASSLYGGSVNTEAFF,TGTGCCAGCAGTTTATACGGGGGTAGCGTGAACACTGAAGCTTTCTTT
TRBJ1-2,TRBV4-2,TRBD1,CASSQDPGTVYGYTF,TGTGCCAGCAGCCAAGACCCCGGGACAGTCTATGGCTACACCTTC
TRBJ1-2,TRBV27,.,CASSWALSYGYTF,TGTGCCAGCAGCTGGGCCCTATCCTATGGCTACACCTTC
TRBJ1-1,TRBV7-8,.,CASSLEFRVAEAFF,TGTGCCAGCAGCTTAGAGTTCAGGGTTGCTGAAGCTTTCTTT
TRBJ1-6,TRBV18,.,CASSPPGYNSPLHF,TGTGCCAGCTCACCCCCCGGCTATAATTCACCCCTCCACTTT
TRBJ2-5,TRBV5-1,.,CASRSGQIPETQYF,TGCGCCAGCAGGTCGGGACAAATTCCGGAGACCCAGTACTTC
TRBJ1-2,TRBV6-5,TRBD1,CASSYSETGVYGYTF,TGTGCCAGCAGTTACTCTGAGACAGGGGTCTATGGCTACACCTTC